Detailed here is one T cell receptor beta chain. Cohorts were assigned according to the clinical history that participants reported. The study counted Cohort 3 donors as recovered given two negative PCRs, clearance, or symptom resolution. This record belongs to a study of blood T cell repertoires in COVID-19. There are 12 residues in the CDR3. V was pared by 4 bases and J by 7 bases, with 11 bases between. The germline CDR1 and CDR2 sequences are MNHEY and SMNVEV (reference sequence). In the source study's methods: Using reference gene primer amplification, nucleated cell counts were estimated. Some clones are missing from TCRdb's copy, which holds only in-frame ones; the method was immunoSEQ multiplex PCR. V and J calls and clone size are given by that table; D and trimming were obtained from the DNA. The sample has hundreds of thousands of clones, 85% to 90% seen once.

The sequenced sample was PBMCs or T cells enriched from blood (not recorded which). The rearrangement links TRBV27 to TRBJ2-7; D is perhaps TRBD2 (5 bases). This TCR derives from a man aged 18 to 29 who had recovered from COVID-19. This CDR3 is CASSYLSGEQYF. The CDR3 bases are TGTGCCAGCAGTTATTTATCGGGGGAGCAGTACTTC.